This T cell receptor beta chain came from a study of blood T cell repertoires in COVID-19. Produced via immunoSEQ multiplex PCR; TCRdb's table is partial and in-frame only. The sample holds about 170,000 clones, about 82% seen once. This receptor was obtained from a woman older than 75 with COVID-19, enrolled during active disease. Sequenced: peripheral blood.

CDR3 in DNA: TGTGCCAGCAGCGTAGTCCCCACCGGTTTAAATGAGCAGTTCTTC. This gives the protein CASSVVPTGLNEQFF. The chain has TRBV9 and TRBJ2-1, with D unresolved. Per germline, CDR1 SGDLS and CDR2 YYNGEE. The CDR3 length is 15 residues. V lost 0 bases to trimming and J lost 7 bases, with 14 bases between them.